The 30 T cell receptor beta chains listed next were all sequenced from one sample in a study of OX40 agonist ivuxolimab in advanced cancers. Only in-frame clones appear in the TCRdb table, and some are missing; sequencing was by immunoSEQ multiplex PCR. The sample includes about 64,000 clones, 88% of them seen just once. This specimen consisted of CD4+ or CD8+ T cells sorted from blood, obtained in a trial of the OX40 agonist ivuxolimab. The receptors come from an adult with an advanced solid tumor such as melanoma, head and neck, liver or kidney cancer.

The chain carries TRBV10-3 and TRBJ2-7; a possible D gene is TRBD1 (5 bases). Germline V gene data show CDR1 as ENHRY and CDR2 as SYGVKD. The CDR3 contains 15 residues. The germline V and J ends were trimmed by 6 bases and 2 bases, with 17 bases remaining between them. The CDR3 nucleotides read TGTGCCATCAGACCAGGGTTAGCCGGAACCTACGAGCAGTACTTC. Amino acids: CAIRPGLAGTYEQYF.

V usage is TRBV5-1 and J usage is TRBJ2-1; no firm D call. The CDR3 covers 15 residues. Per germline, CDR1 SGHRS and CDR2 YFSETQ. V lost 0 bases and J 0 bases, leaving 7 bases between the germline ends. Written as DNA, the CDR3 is TGCGCCAGCAGCTTGGCCGGCACCTCCTACAATGAGCAGTTCTTC. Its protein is CASSLAGTSYNEQFF.

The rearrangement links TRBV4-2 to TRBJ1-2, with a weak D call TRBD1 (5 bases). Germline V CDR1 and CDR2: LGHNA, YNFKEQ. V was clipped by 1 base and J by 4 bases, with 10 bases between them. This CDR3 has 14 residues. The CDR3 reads CASSQGQGTYGYTF. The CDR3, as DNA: TGTGCCAGCAGCCAAGGGCAGGGTACCTATGGCTACACCTTC.

CDR3: CASSGRTSGRETQYF. DNA of the CDR3: TGTGCCAGCAGTGGTCGGACTAGCGGTAGGGAGACCCAGTACTTC. This chain connects TRBV6-1 to TRBJ2-5; 10 bases fit TRBD2. V was pared by 4 bases and J by 5 bases, with 7 bases of the junction left unmatched. CDR1 and CDR2 from the germline V gene are MNHNS and SASEGT. The CDR3 is made up of 15 amino acids.

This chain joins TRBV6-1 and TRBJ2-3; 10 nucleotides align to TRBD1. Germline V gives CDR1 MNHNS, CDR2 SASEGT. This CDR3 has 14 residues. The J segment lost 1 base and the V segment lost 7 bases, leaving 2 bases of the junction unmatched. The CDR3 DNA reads TGTGCCAGCATAGACAGGGGGCGCACAGATACGCAGTATTTT. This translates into CASIDRGRTDTQYF.

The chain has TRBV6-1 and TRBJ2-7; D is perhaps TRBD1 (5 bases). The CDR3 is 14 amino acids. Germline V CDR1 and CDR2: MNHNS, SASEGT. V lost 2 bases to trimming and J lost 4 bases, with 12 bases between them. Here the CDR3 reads CASSEKGQEYEQYF. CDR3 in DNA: TGTGCCAGCAGTGAAAAGGGGCAGGAATACGAGCAGTACTTC.

CDR3 sequence reads: CASRGTGSAGNTIYF. CDR3 in DNA: TGCGCCAGCAGGGGGACAGGGTCAGCTGGAAACACCATATATTTT. This chain connects TRBV5-1 to TRBJ1-3; TRBD1 matches at 9 bases. Trimming at V came to 5 bases and at J to 2 bases, leaving 5 bases not matched to a gene. CDR3 length equals 15 residues. The germline gives CDR1 SGHRS, CDR2 YFSETQ.

The CDR3 DNA reads TGTGCCAGCAGCTTCAAGTCCCGGGACAGGGCCGATGAGCAGTTCTTC. Translated, it gives CASSFKSRDRADEQFF. J is TRBJ2-1 and V is TRBV11-2, with 9 bases fitting TRBD1. Germline V gene sequence: CDR1 SGHAT, CDR2 FQNNGV. The CDR3 length is 16 residues. Trimming took 3 bases from V and 8 from J; bases not matched to a gene: 11.

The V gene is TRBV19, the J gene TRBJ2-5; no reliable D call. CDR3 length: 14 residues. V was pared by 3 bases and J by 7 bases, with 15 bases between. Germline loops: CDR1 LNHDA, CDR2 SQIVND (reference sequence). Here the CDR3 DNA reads TGTGCCAGTAGTATTGGGCCGCTGGAAGGGACCCAGTACTTC. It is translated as CASSIGPLEGTQYF.

As DNA, the CDR3 is TGTGCCAGCAGCCCGTTTCGGAGGGGTAAGAATGAGCAGTTCTTC. Its translation: CASSPFRRGKNEQFF. The rearrangement joins TRBV7-2 to TRBJ2-1, with D tentatively TRBD2 (6 bases). This CDR3 spans 15 amino acids. Germline CDR1 SGHTA, CDR2 FQGNSA. V shed 5 bases and J shed 7 bases, with 18 bases lying between them.

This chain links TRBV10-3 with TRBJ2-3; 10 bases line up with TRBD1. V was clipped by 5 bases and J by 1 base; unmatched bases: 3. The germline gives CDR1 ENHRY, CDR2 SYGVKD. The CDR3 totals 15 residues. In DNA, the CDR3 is TGTGCCATCAGTCTAGACAGGGGGCGCACAGATACGCAGTATTTT. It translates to CAISLDRGRTDTQYF.

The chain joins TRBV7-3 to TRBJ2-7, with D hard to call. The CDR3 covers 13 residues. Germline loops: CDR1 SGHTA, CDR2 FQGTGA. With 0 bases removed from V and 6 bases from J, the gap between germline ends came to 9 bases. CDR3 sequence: CASSLTQDGEQYF. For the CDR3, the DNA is TGTGCCAGCAGCTTAACTCAAGACGGCGAGCAGTACTTC. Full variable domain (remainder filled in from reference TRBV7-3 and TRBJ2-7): GAGVSQTPSNKVTEKGKYVELRCDPISGHTALYWYRQSLGQGPEFLIYFQGTGAADDSGLPNDRFFAVRPEGSVSTLKIQRTERGDSAVYLCASSLTQDGEQYFGPGTRLTVT.

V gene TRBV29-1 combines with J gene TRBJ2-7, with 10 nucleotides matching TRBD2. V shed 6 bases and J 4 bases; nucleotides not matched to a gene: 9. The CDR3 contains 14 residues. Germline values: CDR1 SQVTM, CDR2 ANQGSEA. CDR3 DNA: TGCAGCGTGTTGGGGCTAGCGGGAGTATACGAGCAGTACTTC. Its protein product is CSVLGLAGVYEQYF.

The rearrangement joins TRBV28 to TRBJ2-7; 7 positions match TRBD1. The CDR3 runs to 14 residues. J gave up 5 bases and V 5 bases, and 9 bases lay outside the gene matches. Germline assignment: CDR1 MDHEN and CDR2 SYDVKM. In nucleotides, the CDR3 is TGTGCCAGCAGTCGGTGGACAGGTTCTAACGAGCAGTACTTC. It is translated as CASSRWTGSNEQYF.

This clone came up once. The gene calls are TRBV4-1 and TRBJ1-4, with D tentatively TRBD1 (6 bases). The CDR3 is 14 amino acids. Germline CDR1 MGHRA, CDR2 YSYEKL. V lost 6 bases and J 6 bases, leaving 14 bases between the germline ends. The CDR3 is CASSRTAWDEKLFF. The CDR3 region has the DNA TGCGCCAGCAGTCGGACAGCTTGGGATGAAAAACTGTTTTTT.

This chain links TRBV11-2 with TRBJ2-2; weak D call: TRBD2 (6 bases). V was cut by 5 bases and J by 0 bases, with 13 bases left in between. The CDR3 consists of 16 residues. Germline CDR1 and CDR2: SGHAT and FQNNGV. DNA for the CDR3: TGTGCCAGCAGCCCTTTGCTAGCGACGAACACCGGGGAGCTGTTTTTT. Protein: CASSPLLATNTGELFF.

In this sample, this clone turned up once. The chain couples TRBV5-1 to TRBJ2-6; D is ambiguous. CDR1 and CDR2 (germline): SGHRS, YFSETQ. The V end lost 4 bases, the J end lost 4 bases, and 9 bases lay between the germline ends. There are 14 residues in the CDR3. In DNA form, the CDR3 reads TGCGCCAGCAGCCCCCTCTCGGGGGCCAACGTCCTGACTTTC. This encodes CASSPLSGANVLTF.

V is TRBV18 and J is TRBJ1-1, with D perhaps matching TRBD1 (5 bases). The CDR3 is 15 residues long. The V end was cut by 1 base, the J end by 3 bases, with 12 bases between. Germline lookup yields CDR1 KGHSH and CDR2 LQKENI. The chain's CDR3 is CASSPLRVEDTEAFF. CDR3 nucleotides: TGTGCCAGCTCACCACTCAGGGTTGAGGACACTGAAGCTTTCTTT.

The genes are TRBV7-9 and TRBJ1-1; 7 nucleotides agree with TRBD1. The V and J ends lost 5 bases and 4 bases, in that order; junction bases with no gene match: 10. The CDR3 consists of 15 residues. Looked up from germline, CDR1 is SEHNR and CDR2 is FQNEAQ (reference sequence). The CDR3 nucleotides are TGTGCCAGCAGCCCAACGACAGGGTCGGTCACTGAAGCTTTCTTT. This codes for CASSPTTGSVTEAFF.

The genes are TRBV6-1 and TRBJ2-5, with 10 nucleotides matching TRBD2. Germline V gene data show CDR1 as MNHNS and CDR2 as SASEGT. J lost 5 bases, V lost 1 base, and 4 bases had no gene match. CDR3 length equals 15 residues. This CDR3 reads CASSEGAGGEETQYF. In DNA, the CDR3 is TGTGCCAGCAGTGAAGGAGCGGGGGGGGAGGAGACCCAGTACTTC.

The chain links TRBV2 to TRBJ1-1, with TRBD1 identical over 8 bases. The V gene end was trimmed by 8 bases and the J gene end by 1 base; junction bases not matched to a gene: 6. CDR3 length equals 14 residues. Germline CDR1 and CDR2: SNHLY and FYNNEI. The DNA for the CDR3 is TGTGCCAGCCATTCCGGGACAGGGAACACTGAAGCTTTCTTT. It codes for CASHSGTGNTEAFF.

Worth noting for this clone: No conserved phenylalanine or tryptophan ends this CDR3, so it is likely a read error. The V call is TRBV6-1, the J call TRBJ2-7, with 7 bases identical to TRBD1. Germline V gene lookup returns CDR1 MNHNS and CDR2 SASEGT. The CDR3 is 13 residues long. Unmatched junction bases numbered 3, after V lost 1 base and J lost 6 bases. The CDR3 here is CASSEGSGGEQYL. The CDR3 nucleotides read TGTGCCAGCAGTGAAGGGTCAGGGGGCGAGCAGTACCTC.

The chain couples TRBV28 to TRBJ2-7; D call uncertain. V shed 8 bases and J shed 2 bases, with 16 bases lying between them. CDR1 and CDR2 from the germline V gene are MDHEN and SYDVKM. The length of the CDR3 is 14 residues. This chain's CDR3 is CASGNTGRAYEQYF. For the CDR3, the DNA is TGTGCCAGCGGGAACACGGGCCGAGCCTACGAGCAGTACTTC.

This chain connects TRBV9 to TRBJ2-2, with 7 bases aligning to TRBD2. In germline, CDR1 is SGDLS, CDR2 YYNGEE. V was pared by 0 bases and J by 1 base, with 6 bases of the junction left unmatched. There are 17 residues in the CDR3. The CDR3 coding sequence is TGTGCCAGCAGCGTAGTAGGGAGGGCGAGGAACACCGGGGAGCTGTTTTTT. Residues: CASSVVGRARNTGELFF.

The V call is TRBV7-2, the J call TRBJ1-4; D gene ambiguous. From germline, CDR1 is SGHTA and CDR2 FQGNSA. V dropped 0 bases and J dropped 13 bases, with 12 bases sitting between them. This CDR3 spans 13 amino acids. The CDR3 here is CASSLAGSSGLFF. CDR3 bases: TGTGCCAGCAGCTTAGCGGGGAGTTCTGGACTGTTTTTT.

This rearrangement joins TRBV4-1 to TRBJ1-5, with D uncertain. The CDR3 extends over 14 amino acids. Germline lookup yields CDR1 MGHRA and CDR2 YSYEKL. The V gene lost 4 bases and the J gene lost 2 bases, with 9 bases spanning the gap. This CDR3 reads CASSPARGNQPQHF. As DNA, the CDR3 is TGCGCCAGCAGCCCCGCCCGGGGCAATCAGCCCCAGCATTTT.

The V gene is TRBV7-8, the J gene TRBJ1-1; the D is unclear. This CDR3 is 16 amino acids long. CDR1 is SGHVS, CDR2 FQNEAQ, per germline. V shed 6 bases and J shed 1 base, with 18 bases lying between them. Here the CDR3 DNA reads TGTGCCAGCAGACAGAACACAGCGGTAGGGAACACTGAAGCTTTCTTT. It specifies CASRQNTAVGNTEAFF.

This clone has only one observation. The CDR3 protein is CASNLGAPSTDTQYF. CDR3 bases: TGTGCCAGCAACCTAGGGGCGCCTAGCACAGATACGCAGTATTTT. V is TRBV2 and J is TRBJ2-3, with TRBD1 as a possible D gene (5 bases). Germline V gene lookup returns CDR1 SNHLY and CDR2 FYNNEI. V was shortened by 7 bases and J by 0 bases, with 14 bases between the two germline ends. The CDR3 extends over 15 amino acids.

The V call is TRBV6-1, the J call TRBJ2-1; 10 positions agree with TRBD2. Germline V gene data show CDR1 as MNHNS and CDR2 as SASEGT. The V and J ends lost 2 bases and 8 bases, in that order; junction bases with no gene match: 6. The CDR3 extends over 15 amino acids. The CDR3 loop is CASSEQAGGPYEQFF. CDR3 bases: TGTGCCAGCAGTGAACAAGCGGGAGGGCCGTATGAGCAGTTCTTC.

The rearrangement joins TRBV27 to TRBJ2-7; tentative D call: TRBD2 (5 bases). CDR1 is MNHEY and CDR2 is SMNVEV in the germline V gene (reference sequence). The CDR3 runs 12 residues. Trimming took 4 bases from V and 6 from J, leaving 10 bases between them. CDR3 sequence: CASSSGVGEQYF. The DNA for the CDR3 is TGTGCCAGCAGTTCCGGGGTAGGCGAGCAGTACTTC.